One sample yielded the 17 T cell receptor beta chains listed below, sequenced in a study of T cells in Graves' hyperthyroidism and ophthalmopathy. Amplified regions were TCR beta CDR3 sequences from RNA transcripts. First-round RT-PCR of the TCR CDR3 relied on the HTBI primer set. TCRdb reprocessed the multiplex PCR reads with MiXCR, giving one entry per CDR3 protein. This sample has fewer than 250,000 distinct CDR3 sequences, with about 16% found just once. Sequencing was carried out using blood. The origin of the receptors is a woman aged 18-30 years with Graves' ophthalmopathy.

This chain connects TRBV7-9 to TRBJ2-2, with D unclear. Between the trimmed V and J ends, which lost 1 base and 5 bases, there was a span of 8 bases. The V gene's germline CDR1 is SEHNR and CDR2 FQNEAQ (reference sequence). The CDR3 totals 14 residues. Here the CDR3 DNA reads TGTGCCAGCAGCTTAGATACGGTAACCGGGGAGCTGTTTTTT. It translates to CASSLDTVTGELFF.

The CDR3 region has the DNA TGTGCCAGCAGTTTCGGGGCAGGGATGAACACTGAAGCTTTCTTT. As protein: CASSFGAGMNTEAFF. The J gene is TRBJ1-1, the V gene TRBV28, with D possibly being TRBD1 (5 bases). CDR1 is MDHEN, CDR2 SYDVKM, per germline. Trimming cost V 3 bases and J 0 bases, with 11 bases left between them. The CDR3 has 15 amino acids.

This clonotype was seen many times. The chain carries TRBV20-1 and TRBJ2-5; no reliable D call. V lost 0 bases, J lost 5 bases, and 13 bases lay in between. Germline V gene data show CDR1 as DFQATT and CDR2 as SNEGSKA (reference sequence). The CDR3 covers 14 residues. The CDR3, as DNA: TGCAGTGCTAGAGATTTTGCAGGTTGGGAGACCCAGTACTTC. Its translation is CSARDFAGWETQYF.

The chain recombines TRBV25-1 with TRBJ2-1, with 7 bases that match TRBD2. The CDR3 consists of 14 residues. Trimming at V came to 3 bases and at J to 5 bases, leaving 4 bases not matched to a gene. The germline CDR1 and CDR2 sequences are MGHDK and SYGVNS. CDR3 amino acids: CASSEGGGDNEQFF. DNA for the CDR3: TGTGCCAGCAGTGAGGGTGGGGGGGACAATGAGCAGTTCTTC.

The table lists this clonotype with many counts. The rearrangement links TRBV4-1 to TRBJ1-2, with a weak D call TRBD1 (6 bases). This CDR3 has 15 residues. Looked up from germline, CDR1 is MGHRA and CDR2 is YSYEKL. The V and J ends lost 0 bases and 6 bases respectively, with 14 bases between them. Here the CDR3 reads CASSQDENRDNGYTF. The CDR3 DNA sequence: TGCGCCAGCAGCCAAGATGAGAACAGGGATAATGGCTACACCTTC.

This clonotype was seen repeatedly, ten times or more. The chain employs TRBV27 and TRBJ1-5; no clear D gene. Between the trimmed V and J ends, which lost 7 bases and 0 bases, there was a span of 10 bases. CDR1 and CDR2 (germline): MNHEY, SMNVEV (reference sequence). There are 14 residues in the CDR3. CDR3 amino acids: CASIPLHSNQPQHF. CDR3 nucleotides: TGTGCCAGCATTCCTCTTCATAGCAATCAGCCCCAGCATTTT.

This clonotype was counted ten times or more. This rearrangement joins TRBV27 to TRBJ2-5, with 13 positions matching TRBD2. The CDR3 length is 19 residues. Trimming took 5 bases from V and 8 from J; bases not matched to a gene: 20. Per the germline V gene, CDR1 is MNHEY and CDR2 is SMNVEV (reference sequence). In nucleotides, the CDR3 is TGTGCCAGCAGTACCACGCCACGGACTAGCGGGGGCACCAAGAAAACCCAGTACTTC. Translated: CASSTTPRTSGGTKKTQYF.

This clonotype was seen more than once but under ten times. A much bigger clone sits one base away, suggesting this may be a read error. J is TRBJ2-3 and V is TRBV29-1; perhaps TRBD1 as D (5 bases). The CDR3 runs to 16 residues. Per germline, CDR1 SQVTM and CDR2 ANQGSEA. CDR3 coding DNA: TGCGGCGTTGAATTTTTTGGGGCCACCACAGCAGATACGCAGTATTTT. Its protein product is CGVEFFGATTADTQYF.

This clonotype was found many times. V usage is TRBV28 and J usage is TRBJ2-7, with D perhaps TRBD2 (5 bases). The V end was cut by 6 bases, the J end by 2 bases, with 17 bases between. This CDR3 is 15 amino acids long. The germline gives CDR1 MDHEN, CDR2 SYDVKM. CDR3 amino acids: CASSTTSPAAYEQYF. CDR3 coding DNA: TGTGCCAGCAGCACTACTAGTCCCGCTGCCTACGAGCAGTACTTC.

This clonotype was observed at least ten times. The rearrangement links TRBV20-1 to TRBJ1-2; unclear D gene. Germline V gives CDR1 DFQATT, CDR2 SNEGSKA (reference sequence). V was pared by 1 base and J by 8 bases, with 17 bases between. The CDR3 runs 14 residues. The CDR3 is CSARGSVGVGGYTF. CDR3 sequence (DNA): TGCAGTGCTAGAGGGAGTGTTGGGGTGGGAGGCTACACCTTC.

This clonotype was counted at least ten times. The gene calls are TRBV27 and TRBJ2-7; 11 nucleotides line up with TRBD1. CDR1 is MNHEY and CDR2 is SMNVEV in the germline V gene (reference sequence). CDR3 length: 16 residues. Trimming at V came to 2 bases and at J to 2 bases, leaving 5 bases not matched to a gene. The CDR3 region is CASSLLMGQGAYEQYF. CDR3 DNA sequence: TGTGCCAGCAGTTTACTGATGGGACAGGGGGCCTACGAGCAGTACTTC.

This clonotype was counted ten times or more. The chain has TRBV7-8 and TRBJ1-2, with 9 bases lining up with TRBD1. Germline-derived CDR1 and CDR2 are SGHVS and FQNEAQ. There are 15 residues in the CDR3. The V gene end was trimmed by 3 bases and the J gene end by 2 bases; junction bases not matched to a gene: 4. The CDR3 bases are TGTGCCAGCAGCTTTGGAGACAGGGGGAACTATGGCTACACCTTC. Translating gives CASSFGDRGNYGYTF.

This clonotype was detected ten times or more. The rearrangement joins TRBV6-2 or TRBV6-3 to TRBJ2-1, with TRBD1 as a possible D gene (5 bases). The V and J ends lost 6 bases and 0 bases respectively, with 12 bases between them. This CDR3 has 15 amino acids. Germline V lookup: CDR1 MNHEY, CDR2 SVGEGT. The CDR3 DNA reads TGTGCCAGCAGCGGAACAGGCCTCTCCTACAATGAGCAGTTCTTC. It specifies CASSGTGLSYNEQFF.

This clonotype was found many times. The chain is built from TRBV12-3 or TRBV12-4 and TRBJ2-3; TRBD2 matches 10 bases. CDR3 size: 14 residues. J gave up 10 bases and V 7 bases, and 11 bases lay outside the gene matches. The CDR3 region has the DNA TGTGCCAGCAAAAGAGCGGGGGGGCATACTGCGCAGTATTTT. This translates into CASKRAGGHTAQYF.

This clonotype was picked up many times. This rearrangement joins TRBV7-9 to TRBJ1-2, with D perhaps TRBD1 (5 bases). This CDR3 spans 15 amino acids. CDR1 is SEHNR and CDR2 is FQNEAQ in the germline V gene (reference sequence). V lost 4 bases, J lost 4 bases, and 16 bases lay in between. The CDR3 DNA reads TGTGCCAGCAGCTCCGGGACTCTGCCGGCCTATGGCTACACCTTC. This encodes CASSSGTLPAYGYTF. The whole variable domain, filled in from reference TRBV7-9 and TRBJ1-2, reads DTGVSQNPRHKITKRGQNVTFRCDPISEHNRLYWYRQTLGQGPEFLTYFQNEAQLEKSRLLSDRFSAERPKGSFSTLEIQRTEQGDSAMYLCASSSGTLPAYGYTFGSGTRLTVV.

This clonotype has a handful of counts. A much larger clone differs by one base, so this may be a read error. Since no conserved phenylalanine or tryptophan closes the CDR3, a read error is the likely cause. CDR3 in DNA: TGTGCCAGCACCCCGAGGGGGCAGGGGGGCAATCAGCCCCAGCATCTT. Translation: CASTPRGQGGNQPQHL. The chain employs TRBV28 and TRBJ1-5; 7 nucleotides agree with TRBD1. Germline CDR1 reads MDHEN; CDR2 reads SYDVKM. The CDR3 contains 16 residues. V shed 7 bases, J shed 2 bases, and the junction held 11 bases outside the gene matches.

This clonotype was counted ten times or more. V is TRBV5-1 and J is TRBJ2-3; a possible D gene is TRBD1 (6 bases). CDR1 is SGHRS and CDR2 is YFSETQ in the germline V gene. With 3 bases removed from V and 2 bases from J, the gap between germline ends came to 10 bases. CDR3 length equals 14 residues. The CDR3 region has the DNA TGCGCCAGCAGCTCAGGGACAATCACAGATACGCAGTATTTT. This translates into CASSSGTITDTQYF.